Reported below is one T cell receptor beta chain. The age range of participants was about 18 to 95 years, with residence in fewer than 25 US areas. The entry originates in a study of blood T cell repertoires in COVID-19. Study background: Collection of acute and convalescent COVID-19 samples took place in the United States, Italy and Spain.

Authors' data handling: For nucleated cells, counts were estimated from reference gene primer amplification. Assay: immunoSEQ multiplex PCR; the TCRdb copy retains only in-frame clones and omits some. The V and J calls and the clone size are those of that table, but D and trimming were determined from the DNA. The sample has some 340,000 clones; approximately 87% are singletons. The clonotype comes from a woman aged 25 to 39 who had recovered from COVID-19. The source material was PBMCs or T cells enriched from blood (not recorded which).

This CDR3 reads CASSQESSGANVLTF. The CDR3 DNA reads as TGTGCCAGCAGCCAAGAGTCATCTGGGGCCAACGTCCTGACTTTC. The genes are TRBV14 and TRBJ2-6; D is ambiguous. CDR3 length equals 15 residues. The V gene's germline CDR1 is SGHDN and CDR2 FVKESK. Trimming shortened V by 0 bases and J by 1 base, and 4 bases separated the two germline ends. The full variable domain, its missing parts supplied by reference TRBV14 and TRBJ2-6, is EAGVTQFPSHSVIEKGQTVTLRCDPISGHDNLYWYRRVMGKEIKFLLHFVKESKQDESGMPNNRFLAERTGGTYSTLKVQPAELEDSGVYFCASSQESSGANVLTFGAGSRLTVL.